A selection of T cell receptor beta chains follows, all from one sample in a study of response to subunit inactivated influenza vaccine. TCRdb ran MiXCR on the RT-PCR reads and lists one entry per CDR3 protein. The sample has about 580,000 distinct CDR3 sequences; around 13% are singletons. This specimen was PBMCs from blood, taken roughly 13 days after vaccination. These receptors were obtained from a man aged 50 or older who received an inactivated influenza vaccine. Each CDR3 is given with its conserved first and last residue. Fields, in order: J gene, V gene, clone size, D gene, CDR3 protein, CDR3 DNA. A D gene is named only where the DNA matches it firmly. Some rows mark clone size as missing; the rest say once, few, many or name a class of expanded clone.

J gene: TRBJ2-3; V gene: TRBV5-4; clone size: few; D gene: TRBD1; CDR3 protein: CASSHGQDRPTDTQYF; CDR3 DNA: TGTGCCAGCAGCCACGGACAGGACAGGCCCACAGATACGCAGTATTTT
J gene: TRBJ2-3; V gene: TRBV18; clone size: .; D gene: .; CDR3 protein: CASSPRQGGTDTQYF; CDR3 DNA: TGTGCCAGCTCACCCCGACAGGGAGGGACAGATACGCAGTATTTT
J gene: TRBJ2-5; V gene: TRBV20-1; clone size: few; D gene: TRBD2; CDR3 protein: CSATTGLAGGETQYF; CDR3 DNA: TGCAGTGCTACGACCGGACTAGCGGGAGGGGAGACCCAGTACTTC
J gene: TRBJ1-1; V gene: TRBV27; clone size: .; D gene: .; CDR3 protein: CASSSLGARVNTEAFF; CDR3 DNA: TGTGCCAGCAGTTCCTTGGGGGCGCGAGTGAACACTGAAGCTTTCTTT
J gene: TRBJ2-1; V gene: TRBV3-1; clone size: many; D gene: TRBD2; CDR3 protein: CASSQEIGPRLAGPLRNEQFF; CDR3 DNA: TGTGCCAGCAGCCAAGAAATAGGCCCCCGCCTAGCGGGACCACTAAGGAATGAGCAGTTCTTC
J gene: TRBJ2-2; V gene: TRBV5-6; clone size: .; D gene: .; CDR3 protein: CASSLGGWAGELFF; CDR3 DNA: TGTGCCAGCAGCTTGGGGGGCTGGGCCGGGGAGCTGTTTTTT
J gene: TRBJ2-5; V gene: TRBV3-1; clone size: .; D gene: .; CDR3 protein: CASRRTQETQYF; CDR3 DNA: TGTGCCAGCAGACGGACTCAAGAGACCCAGTACTTC
J gene: TRBJ2-6; V gene: TRBV7-6; clone size: few; D gene: .; CDR3 protein: CASSYLGGAGANVLTF; CDR3 DNA: TGTGCCAGCAGCTACCTGGGTGGGGCGGGGGCCAACGTCCTGACTTTC
J gene: TRBJ2-1; V gene: TRBV5-4; clone size: few; D gene: TRBD2; CDR3 protein: CASSLRFGLAGGDNEQFF; CDR3 DNA: TGTGCCAGCAGCCTCAGATTCGGACTAGCGGGAGGGGACAATGAGCAGTTCTTC
J gene: TRBJ1-4; V gene: TRBV7-8; clone size: .; D gene: .; CDR3 protein: CASAGSLNEKLFF; CDR3 DNA: TGTGCCAGCGCAGGTAGCTTAAATGAAAAACTGTTTTTT
J gene: TRBJ2-2; V gene: TRBV28; clone size: few; D gene: .; CDR3 protein: CASSFSGAQNTGELFF; CDR3 DNA: TGTGCCAGCAGTTTTTCCGGGGCCCAGAACACCGGGGAGCTGTTTTTT
J gene: TRBJ2-5; V gene: TRBV4-1; clone size: many; D gene: .; CDR3 protein: CASSQESSGGPQETQYF; CDR3 DNA: TGCGCCAGCAGCCAAGAATCCAGCGGAGGGCCTCAAGAGACCCAGTACTTC
J gene: TRBJ1-4; V gene: TRBV12-3/TRBV12-4; clone size: .; D gene: .; CDR3 protein: CASSWSATNEKLFF; CDR3 DNA: TGTGCCAGCAGTTGGAGTGCAACTAATGAAAAACTGTTTTTT
J gene: TRBJ2-1; V gene: TRBV3-1; clone size: .; D gene: TRBD2; CDR3 protein: CASSQGAGGVYNEQFF; CDR3 DNA: TGTGCCAGCAGCCAAGGGGCGGGAGGGGTCTACAATGAGCAGTTCTTC
J gene: TRBJ2-7; V gene: TRBV3-1; clone size: .; D gene: TRBD2; CDR3 protein: CASSQAGGGVYEQYF; CDR3 DNA: TGTGCCAGCAGCCAAGCCGGCGGGGGAGTCTACGAGCAGTACTTC
J gene: TRBJ2-7; V gene: TRBV7-2; clone size: many; D gene: .; CDR3 protein: CASSLATGTEQYF; CDR3 DNA: TGTGCCAGCAGCTTAGCCACGGGGACCGAGCAGTACTTC
J gene: TRBJ1-1; V gene: TRBV29-1; clone size: many; D gene: .; CDR3 protein: CSVEQVRAFF; CDR3 DNA: TGCAGCGTTGAGCAGGTTCGCGCTTTCTTT
J gene: TRBJ2-3; V gene: TRBV20-1; clone size: .; D gene: .; CDR3 protein: CSALQQRQGSDTQYF; CDR3 DNA: TGCAGTGCTCTTCAGCAAAGGCAGGGATCAGATACGCAGTATTTT
J gene: TRBJ2-3; V gene: TRBV3-1; clone size: few; D gene: .; CDR3 protein: CASSQDLGATTDTQYF; CDR3 DNA: TGTGCCAGCAGCCAAGATCTGGGGGCGACGACAGATACGCAGTATTTT
J gene: TRBJ2-2; V gene: TRBV7-2; clone size: .; D gene: TRBD2; CDR3 protein: CASSPGTTIGGELFF; CDR3 DNA: TGTGCCAGCAGCCCGGGGACTACCATAGGGGGGGAGCTGTTTTTT
J gene: TRBJ1-2; V gene: TRBV15; clone size: .; D gene: .; CDR3 protein: CATSRDLGRYGYTF; CDR3 DNA: TGTGCCACCAGCAGAGATCTGGGTCGCTATGGCTACACCTTC
J gene: TRBJ2-1; V gene: TRBV3-1; clone size: many; D gene: .; CDR3 protein: CASSQDRYNEQFF; CDR3 DNA: TGTGCCAGCAGTCAGGACAGATACAATGAGCAGTTCTTC
J gene: TRBJ2-7; V gene: TRBV7-2; clone size: few; D gene: .; CDR3 protein: CASSLGGQGHEQYF; CDR3 DNA: TGTGCCAGCAGCTTAGGGGGGCAGGGCCACGAGCAGTACTTC
J gene: TRBJ2-3; V gene: TRBV6-2/TRBV6-3; clone size: .; D gene: TRBD2; CDR3 protein: CASRERGGVTDTQYF; CDR3 DNA: TGTGCCAGCAGAGAGAGGGGAGGGGTAACAGATACGCAGTATTTT
J gene: TRBJ1-1; V gene: TRBV20-1; clone size: .; D gene: TRBD1; CDR3 protein: CSAVWTGGLTFF; CDR3 DNA: TGCAGTGCCGTTTGGACAGGGGGCTTAACTTTCTTT
J gene: TRBJ2-1; V gene: TRBV11-1; clone size: .; D gene: TRBD2; CDR3 protein: CASSSPPGLAGRSSYNEQFF; CDR3 DNA: TGTGCCAGCAGCTCACCCCCGGGACTAGCGGGAAGAAGCTCCTACAATGAGCAGTTCTTC
J gene: TRBJ1-4; V gene: TRBV20-1; clone size: .; D gene: TRBD1; CDR3 protein: CSAYGTGINEKLFF; CDR3 DNA: TGCAGTGCTTACGGGACAGGGATAAATGAAAAACTGTTTTTT
J gene: TRBJ2-1; V gene: TRBV20-1; clone size: few; D gene: TRBD1; CDR3 protein: CSAYDRVDEQFF; CDR3 DNA: TGCAGTGCTTATGACAGGGTCGATGAGCAGTTCTTC
J gene: TRBJ2-3; V gene: TRBV11-2; clone size: .; D gene: TRBD2; CDR3 protein: CASSLGRRAGGKDTQYF; CDR3 DNA: TGTGCCAGCAGCTTAGGTCGGCGAGCGGGGGGTAAAGATACGCAGTATTTT
J gene: TRBJ2-2; V gene: TRBV5-1; clone size: .; D gene: TRBD2; CDR3 protein: CASSLLAGTTGELFF; CDR3 DNA: TGCGCCAGCAGCTTACTAGCGGGAACTACCGGGGAGCTGTTTTTT
J gene: TRBJ2-1; V gene: TRBV18; clone size: .; D gene: TRBD2; CDR3 protein: CASSPSGRDNEQFF; CDR3 DNA: TGTGCCAGCTCACCAAGCGGGAGGGACAATGAGCAGTTCTTC
J gene: TRBJ2-1; V gene: TRBV3-1; clone size: many; D gene: TRBD1; CDR3 protein: CASSPRDRGYGEQFF; CDR3 DNA: TGTGCCAGCAGCCCCCGGGACAGGGGGTATGGTGAGCAGTTCTTC
J gene: TRBJ2-7; V gene: TRBV12-3/TRBV12-4; clone size: many; D gene: .; CDR3 protein: CASTPGNPYEQYF; CDR3 DNA: TGTGCCAGCACCCCGGGGAACCCCTACGAGCAGTACTTC
J gene: TRBJ1-2; V gene: TRBV15; clone size: many; D gene: TRBD1; CDR3 protein: CATSRGTGGYGYTF; CDR3 DNA: TGTGCCACCAGCAGAGGCACAGGGGGCTATGGCTACACCTTC
J gene: TRBJ2-5; V gene: TRBV4-3; clone size: few; D gene: TRBD1; CDR3 protein: CASSRNLPGGQGWETQYF; CDR3 DNA: TGCGCCAGCAGCCGAAACCTTCCGGGGGGACAGGGGTGGGAGACCCAGTACTTC
J gene: TRBJ1-3; V gene: TRBV12-3/TRBV12-4; clone size: few; D gene: TRBD1; CDR3 protein: CASSLQGAPSGNTIYF; CDR3 DNA: TGTGCCAGCAGTCTCCAGGGGGCTCCCTCTGGAAACACCATATATTTT
J gene: TRBJ2-7; V gene: TRBV4-2; clone size: .; D gene: .; CDR3 protein: CASSQDSGTDYEQYF; CDR3 DNA: TGTGCCAGCAGCCAAGATAGCGGCACTGACTACGAGCAGTACTTC
J gene: TRBJ1-2; V gene: TRBV29-1; clone size: .; D gene: .; CDR3 protein: CSVEDGQGIDYGYTF; CDR3 DNA: TGCAGCGTTGAAGATGGGCAGGGGATAGACTATGGCTACACCTTC
J gene: TRBJ1-2; V gene: TRBV20-1; clone size: .; D gene: TRBD1; CDR3 protein: CSARGTTQWTGPNYGYTF; CDR3 DNA: TGCAGTGCTAGAGGGACAACACAATGGACAGGTCCGAACTATGGCTACACCTTC
J gene: TRBJ2-3; V gene: TRBV4-1; clone size: .; D gene: TRBD1; CDR3 protein: CASSPGTDITDTQYF; CDR3 DNA: TGCGCCAGCAGCCCGGGGACAGACATCACAGATACGCAGTATTTT
J gene: TRBJ2-2; V gene: TRBV18; clone size: .; D gene: .; CDR3 protein: CASSLTQGTNTGELFF; CDR3 DNA: TGTGCCAGCTCACTTACGCAGGGAACGAACACCGGGGAGCTGTTTTTT
J gene: TRBJ2-3; V gene: TRBV29-1; clone size: .; D gene: TRBD2; CDR3 protein: CSVEARTSGGATDTQYF; CDR3 DNA: TGCAGCGTTGAAGCTCGGACTAGCGGGGGGGCCACAGATACGCAGTATTTT
J gene: TRBJ2-3; V gene: TRBV10-3; clone size: .; D gene: TRBD2; CDR3 protein: CAISELAGAPTDTQYF; CDR3 DNA: TGTGCCATCAGTGAGTTAGCGGGGGCCCCCACAGATACGCAGTATTTT
J gene: TRBJ2-3; V gene: TRBV7-9; clone size: many; D gene: TRBD1; CDR3 protein: CASSSGGGTDTQYF; CDR3 DNA: TGTGCCAGCAGCTCAGGGGGCGGCACAGATACGCAGTATTTT
J gene: TRBJ2-5; V gene: TRBV10-3; clone size: few; D gene: TRBD2; CDR3 protein: CAISGTSGGGETQYF; CDR3 DNA: TGTGCCATCAGTGGGACTAGCGGGGGAGGAGAGACCCAGTACTTC
J gene: TRBJ2-7; V gene: TRBV4-1; clone size: .; D gene: .; CDR3 protein: CASSQDSPLRGAPYEQYF; CDR3 DNA: TGCGCCAGCAGCCAAGATTCCCCTTTAAGGGGCGCGCCCTACGAGCAGTACTTC
J gene: TRBJ2-5; V gene: TRBV20-1; clone size: many; D gene: .; CDR3 protein: CSTSVGAAWTQYF; CDR3 DNA: TGCAGTACTTCTGTGGGGGCCGCCTGGACCCAGTACTTC
J gene: TRBJ2-7; V gene: TRBV20-1; clone size: .; D gene: .; CDR3 protein: CSAFQGLTYEQYF; CDR3 DNA: TGCAGTGCGTTCCAGGGGTTGACCTACGAGCAGTACTTC
J gene: TRBJ2-7; V gene: TRBV20-1; clone size: few; D gene: .; CDR3 protein: CSARWTEPSYEQYF; CDR3 DNA: TGCAGTGCTAGATGGACCGAACCGTCCTACGAGCAGTACTTC
J gene: TRBJ2-7; V gene: TRBV29-1; clone size: few; D gene: TRBD1; CDR3 protein: CSVEDKVRGFHEQYF; CDR3 DNA: TGCAGCGTTGAAGATAAGGTCAGGGGGTTTCACGAGCAGTACTTC
J gene: TRBJ1-1; V gene: TRBV6-5; clone size: many; D gene: .; CDR3 protein: CASSYLQGNTEAFF; CDR3 DNA: TGTGCCAGCAGTTACTTACAGGGGAACACTGAAGCTTTCTTT
J gene: TRBJ1-5; V gene: TRBV20-1; clone size: .; D gene: TRBD1; CDR3 protein: CSARSGTVNQPQHF; CDR3 DNA: TGCAGTGCTAGATCCGGGACAGTCAATCAGCCCCAGCATTTT
J gene: TRBJ2-2; V gene: TRBV4-3; clone size: many; D gene: TRBD1; CDR3 protein: CASGVQGSTGELFF; CDR3 DNA: TGCGCCAGCGGCGTACAGGGGTCCACCGGGGAGCTGTTTTTT
J gene: TRBJ2-3; V gene: TRBV4-2; clone size: .; D gene: .; CDR3 protein: CASSHKSGTGTDTQYF; CDR3 DNA: TGTGCCAGCAGCCACAAGTCCGGGACTGGAACAGATACGCAGTATTTT